The 4 T cell receptor beta chains given below trace back to one sample, sequenced in a study of blood T cells in healthy people across ages. For the second PCR, which ran for about 7 to 12 cycles, a sample-barcoded 5' primer and a J-beta primer mix were used. TCRdb ran MiXCR on the 5' RACE reads and lists one entry per CDR3 protein. The sample comprises 590,000 or so distinct CDR3 sequences, roughly 30% of which are singletons, and 15% to 17% rests with the top ten. The specimen was blood. The receptor source for this set is a woman over 75 in good health.

There are many counts of this clonotype. This chain uses TRBV7-3 with TRBJ2-1; a weak D match, TRBD1 (6 bases). From germline, CDR1 is SGHTA and CDR2 FQGTGA. Trimming removed 1 base at V and 1 base at J, with 11 bases between. The CDR3 runs 16 residues. The CDR3 protein is CASSLIAQGSYNEQFF. CDR3 nucleotide sequence: TGTGCCAGCAGCTTAATCGCACAGGGATCCTACAATGAGCAGTTCTTC.

Many counts were recorded for this clonotype. The chain is built from TRBV5-1 and TRBJ2-5; D gene unclear. This CDR3 has 14 amino acids. Germline CDR1 and CDR2: SGHRS and YFSETQ. V shed 1 base and J shed 2 bases, with 9 bases lying between them. The CDR3: CASSLRSPQETQYF. CDR3 DNA sequence: TGCGCCAGCAGCTTGCGATCACCACAAGAGACCCAGTACTTC.

This clonotype was observed at least ten times. V is TRBV5-4 and J is TRBJ2-7; the match to TRBD1 covers 9 bases. V shed 0 bases, J shed 5 bases, and the junction held 6 bases outside the gene matches. CDR3 length: 15 amino acids. Germline V gives CDR1 SGHNT, CDR2 YYREEE (reference sequence). The CDR3 sequence is CASSLAGTGSHEQYF. The CDR3 DNA follows: TGTGCCAGCAGCTTGGCCGGGACAGGGTCCCACGAGCAGTACTTC. The full variable domain, in which reference TRBV5-4 and TRBJ2-7 provide the parts outside the CDR3, is ETGVTQSPTHLIKTRGQQVTLRCSSQSGHNTVSWYQQALGQGPQFIFQYYREEENGRGNFPPRFSGLQFPNYSSELNVNALELDDSALYLCASSLAGTGSHEQYFGPGTRLTVT.

This clonotype was seen repeatedly, ten times or more. This chain uses TRBV29-1 with TRBJ2-1, with 7 bases lining up with TRBD1. The V gene end was trimmed by 3 bases and the J gene end by 7 bases; junction bases not matched to a gene: 9. This CDR3 spans 14 amino acids. CDR1 is SQVTM, CDR2 ANQGSEA, per germline. CDR3 nucleotides: TGCAGCGTTGAGCCCTTAAGACAGGGTAATGAGCAGTTCTTC. This codes for CSVEPLRQGNEQFF.